This T cell receptor (beta chain) was identified during a study of graft-versus-host responses after intestinal transplantation. Sequenced by immunoSEQ multiplex PCR; TCRdb stores in-frame clones only, minus some. The sample lists about 11,000 clones; around 32% were seen once. The specimen was alloreactive CD4+ T cells from a mixed lymphocyte reaction culture, collected before transplantation. Subset of the sample: CFSE-low proliferating T cells sorted from roughly 6-day pre-transplant mixed lymphocyte reaction (GvH or HvG direction). This TCR derives from a human patient who was an organ donor for intestinal transplantation.

Here the CDR3 DNA reads TGCGCCAGCAGCGGGCAGGGGGCGGGAGAGACCCAGTACTTC. This encodes CASSGQGAGETQYF. The rearrangement uses TRBV5-1 and TRBJ2-5; 8 positions match TRBD1. J was trimmed by 4 bases and V by 4 bases; bases with no gene match: 6. The CDR3 loop spans 14 amino acids. Germline assignment: CDR1 SGHRS and CDR2 YFSETQ.